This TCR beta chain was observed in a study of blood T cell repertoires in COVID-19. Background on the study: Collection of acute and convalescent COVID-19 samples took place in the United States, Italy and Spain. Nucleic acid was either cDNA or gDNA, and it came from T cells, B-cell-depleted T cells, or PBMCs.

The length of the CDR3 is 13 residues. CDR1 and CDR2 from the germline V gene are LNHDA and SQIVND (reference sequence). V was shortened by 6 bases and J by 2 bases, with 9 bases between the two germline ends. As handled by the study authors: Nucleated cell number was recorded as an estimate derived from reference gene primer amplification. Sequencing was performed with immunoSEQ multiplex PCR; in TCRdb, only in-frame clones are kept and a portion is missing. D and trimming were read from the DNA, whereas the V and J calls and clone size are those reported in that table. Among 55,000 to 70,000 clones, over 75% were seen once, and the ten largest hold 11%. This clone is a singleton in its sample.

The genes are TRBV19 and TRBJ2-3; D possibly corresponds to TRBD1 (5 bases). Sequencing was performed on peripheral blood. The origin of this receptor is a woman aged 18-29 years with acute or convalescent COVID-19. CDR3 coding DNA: TGTGCCAGTAGGCAGGGAAACACAGATACGCAGTATTTT. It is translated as CASRQGNTDTQYF.